The clone carrying this T cell receptor (beta chain) occurred many times. This entry belongs to a study of T-cell reconstitution after alpha-beta-depleted transplantation in children. TCRbeta library preparation incorporated unique molecular identifiers. Each CDR3 protein is one row after TCRdb ran MiXCR on the PCR reads. The table lists a few hundred thousand distinct CDR3 sequences, about 9.4% of them singletons. Specimen: PBMCs from the stem cell graft donor, collected from the stem cell graft. The source of this sequence is a human donor who donated a stem cell graft to a child with acute lymphoblastic leukemia.

The CDR3 here is CASSLQAMNTEAFF. Here the CDR3 DNA reads TGTGCCAGCAGCCTACAGGCCATGAACACTGAAGCTTTCTTT. J is TRBJ1-1 and V is TRBV12-3 or TRBV12-4, with a tentative D call TRBD1 (5 bases). This CDR3 region has 14 residues. Trimming took 6 bases from V and 0 from J, leaving 11 bases between them.